Listed below are T cell receptor beta chains from one sample, sequenced in a study of identical twins. MiXCR, run by TCRdb on the 5' RACE reads, gives a single entry per CDR3 protein. The data contain 430,000 or so distinct CDR3 sequences, around 24% of them singletons. This sample was shared with a second study, whose subject was T cells expressing NK-cell markers.

The specimen sequenced was CD4+ T cells sorted from blood. The receptors come from a woman aged 18-29 years in good health. CDR3s include the opening cysteine and the closing phenylalanine or tryptophan. A D gene is named only where the DNA matches it firmly. Clone size is not always given. Where it is, it says once, few, many or a class for expanded clones.

cdr3_aa: CAIRQGDEQFF
cdr3_nt: TGTGCCATCAGGCAGGGGGATGAGCAGTTCTTC
d_call: TRBD1
clone_size: .
v_call: TRBV10-3
j_call: TRBJ2-1

cdr3_aa: CASSLLTGILLHF
cdr3_nt: TGTGCCAGCAGCTTACTTACCGGGATACTTCTCCACTTT
d_call: .
clone_size: many
v_call: TRBV7-8
j_call: TRBJ1-6

cdr3_aa: CSAREGARTEAFF
cdr3_nt: TGCAGTGCTAGAGAGGGGGCGAGGACTGAAGCTTTCTTT
d_call: .
clone_size: many
v_call: TRBV20-1
j_call: TRBJ1-1

cdr3_aa: CASSLEASGSNEQFF
cdr3_nt: TGTGCCAGCAGCTTAGAGGCTAGCGGGAGCAATGAGCAGTTCTTC
d_call: TRBD2
clone_size: .
v_call: TRBV7-7
j_call: TRBJ2-1

cdr3_aa: CASSLTLRVTEAFF
cdr3_nt: TGCGCCAGCAGCTTGACCCTAAGGGTTACTGAAGCTTTCTTT
d_call: .
clone_size: .
v_call: TRBV5-1
j_call: TRBJ1-1

cdr3_aa: CASRIEQSTNYGYTF
cdr3_nt: TGTGCCAGCAGAATCGAACAAAGCACTAACTATGGCTACACCTTC
d_call: .
clone_size: .
v_call: TRBV2
j_call: TRBJ1-2

cdr3_aa: CASSSLGPPQTQYF
cdr3_nt: TGTGCCAGCAGCTCACTCGGCCCCCCTCAGACCCAGTACTTC
d_call: .
clone_size: .
v_call: TRBV14
j_call: TRBJ2-5

cdr3_aa: CASSLSATGGQWDEQFF
cdr3_nt: TGTGCCAGCAGTTTGTCCGCGACAGGGGGCCAGTGGGATGAGCAGTTCTTC
d_call: TRBD1
clone_size: .
v_call: TRBV6-2/TRBV6-3
j_call: TRBJ2-1

cdr3_aa: CSGSRTGRTEAFF
cdr3_nt: TGCAGTGGCTCCCGGACAGGGCGCACTGAAGCTTTCTTT
d_call: TRBD1
clone_size: few
v_call: TRBV20-1
j_call: TRBJ1-1

cdr3_aa: CSARDQTSGNNEQFF
cdr3_nt: TGCAGTGCTAGAGATCAGACTAGCGGTAACAATGAGCAGTTCTTC
d_call: TRBD2
clone_size: few
v_call: TRBV20-1
j_call: TRBJ2-1

cdr3_aa: CASSPVGGTPNEQFF
cdr3_nt: TGTGCCAGCAGCCCAGTGGGGGGGACACCTAATGAGCAGTTCTTC
d_call: .
clone_size: .
v_call: TRBV6-1
j_call: TRBJ2-1

cdr3_aa: CSASHAGTDTQYF
cdr3_nt: TGCAGTGCTAGCCATGCTGGAACAGATACGCAGTATTTT
d_call: .
clone_size: .
v_call: TRBV20-1
j_call: TRBJ2-3

cdr3_aa: CASSQDAGGYTQYF
cdr3_nt: TGCGCCAGCAGCCAAGATGCCGGAGGGTATACGCAGTATTTT
d_call: .
clone_size: .
v_call: TRBV4-3
j_call: TRBJ2-3

cdr3_aa: CASSRGTGLGEQYF
cdr3_nt: TGTGCCAGCAGTCGGGGGACAGGATTGGGTGAGCAGTACTTC
d_call: TRBD1
clone_size: few
v_call: TRBV27
j_call: TRBJ2-7

cdr3_aa: CASATRGRETQYF
cdr3_nt: TGTGCCAGCGCAACTAGGGGCAGAGAGACCCAGTACTTC
d_call: .
clone_size: .
v_call: TRBV19
j_call: TRBJ2-5

cdr3_aa: CASSLGDRVGTEAFF
cdr3_nt: TGTGCCAGCAGCTTAGGGGACAGGGTCGGGACTGAAGCTTTCTTT
d_call: TRBD1
clone_size: .
v_call: TRBV7-9
j_call: TRBJ1-1

cdr3_aa: CASKRRTGQYFTEAFF
cdr3_nt: TGTGCCAGCAAGCGCCGGACGGGACAGTACTTCACTGAAGCTTTCTTT
d_call: TRBD1
clone_size: .
v_call: TRBV6-1
j_call: TRBJ1-1

cdr3_aa: CASYPPGRQAEAFF
cdr3_nt: TGTGCCAGCTACCCCCCGGGACGGCAGGCTGAAGCTTTCTTT
d_call: .
clone_size: many
v_call: TRBV6-1
j_call: TRBJ1-1

cdr3_aa: CASSLEGADTQYF
cdr3_nt: TGTGCCAGCAGCTTAGAGGGGGCAGATACGCAGTATTTT
d_call: .
clone_size: few
v_call: TRBV7-2
j_call: TRBJ2-3

cdr3_aa: CASSRLQGRDEAFF
cdr3_nt: TGCGCCAGCAGCAGATTACAGGGGAGGGATGAAGCTTTCTTT
d_call: TRBD1
clone_size: few
v_call: TRBV10-2
j_call: TRBJ1-1

cdr3_aa: CASSLPGTGPYEQYF
cdr3_nt: TGTGCCAGCTCCCTGCCGGGGACAGGGCCCTACGAGCAGTACTTC
d_call: TRBD1
clone_size: .
v_call: TRBV18
j_call: TRBJ2-7

cdr3_aa: CASSLVQAGTGELFF
cdr3_nt: TGCGCCAGCAGCTTGGTCCAAGCGGGCACCGGGGAGCTGTTTTTT
d_call: .
clone_size: .
v_call: TRBV5-1
j_call: TRBJ2-2

cdr3_aa: CASSRDGSYEKLFF
cdr3_nt: TGTGCCAGCAGTAGAGACGGTTCTTATGAAAAACTGTTTTTT
d_call: .
clone_size: few
v_call: TRBV6-1
j_call: TRBJ1-4

cdr3_aa: CAIRDRAQETQYF
cdr3_nt: TGTGCCATCAGAGACAGGGCCCAAGAGACCCAGTACTTC
d_call: TRBD1
clone_size: .
v_call: TRBV10-3
j_call: TRBJ2-5

cdr3_aa: CASSSGAWRESTDTQYF
cdr3_nt: TGCGCCAGCAGCTCCGGGGCGTGGCGGGAGTCCACAGATACGCAGTATTTT
d_call: TRBD2
clone_size: few
v_call: TRBV5-1
j_call: TRBJ2-3

cdr3_aa: CSAREGSRYNEQFF
cdr3_nt: TGCAGTGCTAGGGAGGGTAGCAGGTACAATGAGCAGTTCTTC
d_call: .
clone_size: few
v_call: TRBV20-1
j_call: TRBJ2-1

cdr3_aa: CASSPPGLAGTQYF
cdr3_nt: TGTGCCAGCAGCCCCCCGGGACTAGCGGGGACCCAGTACTTC
d_call: TRBD2
clone_size: .
v_call: TRBV6-1
j_call: TRBJ2-5

cdr3_aa: CASSSGGATNEKLFF
cdr3_nt: TGTGCCAGCAGTTCAGGGGGTGCAACTAATGAAAAACTGTTTTTT
d_call: TRBD1
clone_size: .
v_call: TRBV12-3/TRBV12-4
j_call: TRBJ1-4

cdr3_aa: CASSQFSASVRDTGELFF
cdr3_nt: TGCGCCAGCAGCCAGTTTTCTGCGAGCGTCAGGGACACCGGGGAGCTGTTTTTT
d_call: .
clone_size: .
v_call: TRBV4-3
j_call: TRBJ2-2

cdr3_aa: CASRLAGGRSYEQYF
cdr3_nt: TGTGCCAGCAGATTAGCGGGAGGGCGGTCATACGAGCAGTACTTC
d_call: TRBD2
clone_size: .
v_call: TRBV7-2
j_call: TRBJ2-7

cdr3_aa: CASSPWGERYNEQFF
cdr3_nt: TGTGCCAGCAGCCCCTGGGGAGAGCGATACAATGAGCAGTTCTTC
d_call: .
clone_size: .
v_call: TRBV3-1
j_call: TRBJ2-1